The sample holds one count of the clone carrying this T cell receptor (beta chain). Its antigen remains unidentified. This specimen comes from a study of T cell responses to AZD1222 COVID-19 vaccine. General observations from the study: AZD1222 recipients seropositive at baseline numbered only five to seven. Elevations in Spike-specific TCR breadth and depth followed administration of two AZD1222 doses. Among spike-specific TCRs, nearly half reportedly target unmutated variant regions.

Assay: immunoSEQ multiplex PCR; the TCRdb copy retains only in-frame clones and omits some. The sample lists 95,000 to 100,000 clones; roughly 87% were seen once. With 8 bases clipped from V and 8 bases from J, the junction kept 8 bases outside the gene matches. This CDR3 comprises 14 residues. CDR1 is LNHDA and CDR2 is SQIVND in the germline V gene (reference sequence). The rearrangement joins TRBV19 to TRBJ1-4, with TRBD1 identical over 10 bases. The clonotype was recovered from an adult in good health. The sample was peripheral blood, taken on day 0 of AZD1222 vaccination. CDR3 sequence: CASGPGQGIEKLFF. The DNA of the CDR3 is TGTGCCAGTGGACCGGGACAGGGGATCGAAAAACTGTTTTTT.